The 31 T cell receptor beta chains below were found in one sample sequenced in a study of OX40 agonist ivuxolimab in advanced cancers. Using immunoSEQ multiplex PCR, the repertoire was profiled, and TCRdb retains in-frame clones only, with some absent. The repertoire has about 81,000 clones, around nine tenths of them found once; the top ten carry about 0.45%. This material consisted of CD4+ or CD8+ T cells sorted from blood, taken in a trial of the OX40 agonist ivuxolimab. The origin of the receptors is an adult with an advanced solid tumor such as melanoma, head and neck, liver or kidney cancer.

The V gene is TRBV28, the J gene TRBJ1-5, with D possibly being TRBD1 (5 bases). Trimming left V 6 bases short and J 4 bases short, with 7 bases between. The length of the CDR3 is 12 residues. The germline V gene encodes CDR1 MDHEN and CDR2 SYDVKM. The CDR3 here is CASSPGNQPQHF. The CDR3 DNA sequence: TGTGCCAGCAGCCCAGGGAATCAGCCCCAGCATTTT.

The chain combines TRBV2 with TRBJ2-5, with D maybe TRBD2 (6 bases). V was pared by 4 bases and J by 3 bases, with 18 bases between. There are 16 residues in the CDR3. Germline V gene data show CDR1 as SNHLY and CDR2 as FYNNEI. The CDR3 protein is CASSVGLRRGEETQYF. The CDR3 DNA reads as TGTGCCAGCAGTGTAGGCCTCCGGAGGGGCGAAGAGACCCAGTACTTC.

The V gene is TRBV29-1, the J gene TRBJ2-3; D gene uncertain. CDR1 SQVTM and CDR2 ANQGSEA come from the germline V gene. Trimming shortened V by 4 bases and J by 2 bases, and 13 bases separated the two germline ends. CDR3 length: 14 residues. The CDR3 loop reads CSVVWVPFTDTQYF. CDR3 sequence (DNA): TGCAGCGTTGTCTGGGTTCCATTCACAGATACGCAGTATTTT.

The rearrangement joins TRBV11-2 to TRBJ1-4, with 7 bases lining up with TRBD1. Germline assignment: CDR1 SGHAT and CDR2 FQNNGV. The CDR3 contains 13 residues. J gave up 10 bases and V 6 bases, and 8 bases lay outside the gene matches. CDR3 nucleotides: TGTGCCAGCAGGTCAACCGGGACAGCAAAACTGTTTTTT. Translating it yields CASRSTGTAKLFF.

The rearrangement joins TRBV6-1 to TRBJ2-2; TRBD2 matches 7 bases. V dropped 7 bases and J dropped 6; count of bases not matched to a gene: 11. CDR1 and CDR2 from the germline V gene are MNHNS and SASEGT. The CDR3 runs to 15 residues. The CDR3 sequence: CASKRGLSGAGELFF. The CDR3 DNA reads TGTGCCAGCAAGCGGGGTTTATCTGGGGCCGGGGAGCTGTTTTTT.

The genes are TRBV9 and TRBJ2-3; the match to TRBD2 covers 9 bases. V gave up 0 bases and J gave up 0 bases; unmatched junction bases: 8. The CDR3 runs to 18 residues. Germline CDR1 is SGDLS and CDR2 is YYNGEE. The CDR3 loop is CASSVASGAIRSTDTQYF. The CDR3 DNA is TGTGCCAGCAGCGTAGCTAGCGGGGCAATACGTAGCACAGATACGCAGTATTTT.

V gene TRBV15 combines with J gene TRBJ1-1; D remains unclear. Per germline, CDR1 LNHNV and CDR2 YYDKDF (reference sequence). Trimming cost V 5 bases and J 0 bases, with 10 bases left between them. CDR3 length equals 14 residues. Here the CDR3 DNA reads TGTGCCACCAGCTTCTCGACCGTGAACACTGAAGCTTTCTTT. It encodes CATSFSTVNTEAFF.

The chain uses TRBV11-1 and TRBJ2-5, with D maybe TRBD2 (5 bases). This CDR3 is built from 16 residues. Germline V gene lookup returns CDR1 SGHAT and CDR2 FQDESV (reference sequence). V gave up 6 bases and J gave up 1 base, with 18 bases separating them. As DNA, the CDR3 is TGTGCCAGCAGGGAGACGGCCTCGACTATCCAAGAGACCCAGTACTTC. Its protein product is CASRETASTIQETQYF.

This chain links TRBV7-9 with TRBJ2-5; unclear D gene. Germline V lookup: CDR1 SEHNR, CDR2 FQNEAQ (reference sequence). The CDR3 is made up of 14 amino acids. The V gene lost 4 bases and the J gene lost 2 bases, with 11 bases spanning the gap. CDR3 residues: CASSSRTLQETQYF. CDR3 bases: TGTGCCAGCAGCTCTCGGACGTTACAAGAGACCCAGTACTTC.

This clone appeared a single time. This sequence joins TRBV15 and TRBJ2-7; possibly TRBD2 for D (5 bases). This CDR3 contains 13 residues. Trimming took 5 bases from V and 3 from J, leaving 11 bases between them. CDR1 and CDR2 from the germline V gene are LNHNV and YYDKDF (reference sequence). The CDR3 DNA reads as TGTGCCACCAGCGCCCGGGGAGTCTACGAGCAGTACTTC. Amino acid sequence: CATSARGVYEQYF.

The V call is TRBV5-1, the J call TRBJ2-2; TRBD2 might be the D (5 bases). The CDR3 covers 14 residues. The ends were cut back, 6 bases at V and 0 bases at J, with 9 bases in the middle. Looked up from germline, CDR1 is SGHRS and CDR2 is YFSETQ. CDR3 bases: TGCGCCAGCATAGGACTCCCGAACACCGGGGAGCTGTTTTTT. As protein: CASIGLPNTGELFF. Full variable domain (missing parts from reference TRBV5-1 and TRBJ2-2): KAGVTQTPRYLIKTRGQQVTLSCSPISGHRSVSWYQQTPGQGLQFLFEYFSETQRNKGNFPGRFSGRQFSNSRSEMNVSTLELGDSALYLCASIGLPNTGELFFGEGSRLTVL.

In this sample, this clone turned up once. The chain couples TRBV5-1 to TRBJ2-3; 10 bases map to TRBD2. The CDR3 covers 15 residues. Germline trimming cut 4 bases from V and 2 bases from J; bases unmatched to any gene: 4. Germline values: CDR1 SGHRS, CDR2 YFSETQ. The CDR3 nucleotides read TGCGCCAGCAGCGTGACTAGCGGGTCCACAGATACGCAGTATTTT. It is translated as CASSVTSGSTDTQYF.

On this clone itself: No conserved phenylalanine or tryptophan is present at the end of the CDR3, so a read error is the likely explanation. The rearrangement links TRBV14 to TRBJ1-6; possible D gene TRBD1, 5 bases. In germline, CDR1 is SGHDN, CDR2 FVKESK. Trimming pared 1 base from V and 8 bases from J, leaving 6 bases between. The CDR3 totals 13 residues. CDR3 sequence: CASSQAGDSPLHL. The CDR3 DNA sequence: TGTGCCAGCAGCCAAGCGGGGGATTCACCCCTCCACCTT.

This rearrangement joins TRBV2 to TRBJ1-4; weak D call: TRBD1 (5 bases). Germline CDR1 reads SNHLY; CDR2 reads FYNNEI. The germline V and J ends were trimmed by 2 bases and 7 bases, with 11 bases remaining between them. CDR3 size: 14 residues. CDR3 nucleotides: TGTGCCAGCAGTGAACAGGGTAAAAGTGAAAAACTGTTTTTT. Amino acids: CASSEQGKSEKLFF.

The chain carries TRBV28 and TRBJ1-2; no definite D call. Per germline, CDR1 MDHEN and CDR2 SYDVKM. V was trimmed by 7 bases and J by 6 bases, leaving 12 bases between them. The length of the CDR3 is 12 residues. CDR3: CASTVLGHGYTF. DNA for the CDR3: TGTGCCAGCACCGTTCTCGGGCATGGCTACACCTTC.

The rearrangement joins TRBV7-9 to TRBJ1-2; D is possibly TRBD1 (6 bases). There are 14 residues in the CDR3. V lost 3 bases and J lost 3, with 11 bases in between. CDR1 is SEHNR, CDR2 FQNEAQ, per germline (reference sequence). Here the CDR3 reads CASSLNSGDYGYTF. In DNA, the CDR3 is TGTGCCAGCAGCTTGAATTCAGGGGACTATGGCTACACCTTC. The full variable domain, its missing parts supplied by reference TRBV7-9 and TRBJ1-2, is DTGVSQNPRHKITKRGQNVTFRCDPISEHNRLYWYRQTLGQGPEFLTYFQNEAQLEKSRLLSDRFSAERPKGSFSTLEIQRTEQGDSAMYLCASSLNSGDYGYTFGSGTRLTVV.

The rearrangement joins TRBV28 to TRBJ2-1; D unresolved. Trimming took 4 bases from V and 9 from J, leaving 10 bases between them. CDR1 is MDHEN, CDR2 SYDVKM, per germline. CDR3 length: 12 amino acids. In DNA, the CDR3 is TGTGCCAGCAGTTCCGGTTTGGGTGAGCAGTTCTTC. Protein product: CASSSGLGEQFF.

This clone turned up a few times. This chain joins TRBV4-1 and TRBJ1-2; 8 bases fit TRBD1. The CDR3 runs to 14 residues. The V gene's germline CDR1 is MGHRA and CDR2 YSYEKL. V was clipped by 0 bases and J by 5 bases; unmatched bases: 2. CDR3 in DNA: TGCGCCAGCAGCCAAGAGGACAGGGAGTATGGCTACACCTTC. Translation gives CASSQEDREYGYTF.

This sequence joins TRBV11-2 and TRBJ1-2; possible D gene TRBD1, 5 bases. The CDR3 runs 16 residues. The V gene's germline CDR1 is SGHAT and CDR2 FQNNGV. Between the trimmed V and J ends, which lost 6 bases and 1 base, there was a span of 18 bases. This CDR3 reads CASRPGRGGVNYGYTF. The CDR3 nucleotides read TGTGCCAGCAGACCTGGTAGGGGCGGGGTTAACTATGGCTACACCTTC.

This chain joins TRBV2 and TRBJ2-7; weak D call: TRBD2 (6 bases). Germline loops: CDR1 SNHLY, CDR2 FYNNEI. The V gene lost 10 bases and the J gene lost 0 bases, with 13 bases spanning the gap. The CDR3 contains 13 residues. CDR3 nucleotides: TGTGCCAAGAGTGGGGGGAACTCCTACGAGCAGTACTTC. Translation: CAKSGGNSYEQYF.

The chain has TRBV7-2 and TRBJ1-6, with no clear D. The CDR3 has 14 residues. The germline CDR1 and CDR2 sequences are SGHTA and FQGNSA. Between the trimmed V and J ends, which lost 0 bases and 7 bases, there was a span of 7 bases. Here the CDR3 reads CASSLAASNSPLHF. CDR3 DNA sequence: TGTGCCAGCAGCTTAGCGGCCAGCAATTCACCCCTCCACTTT.

The genes are TRBV14 and TRBJ2-1; D remains ambiguous. Trimming left V 1 base short and J 4 bases short, with 5 bases between. Looked up from germline, CDR1 is SGHDN and CDR2 is FVKESK. This CDR3 spans 13 amino acids. The chain's CDR3 is CASSQGQYNEQFF. CDR3 in DNA: TGTGCCAGCAGCCAAGGGCAGTACAATGAGCAGTTCTTC.

CDR3 nucleotide sequence: TGTGCCAGCGGACAGGGACGAGGCACCGGGGAGCTGTTTTTT. This translates into CASGQGRGTGELFF. The chain recombines TRBV2 with TRBJ2-2, with 8 nucleotides matching TRBD1. The ends lost 8 bases at V and 4 bases at J; junction bases unmatched: 6. CDR3 length equals 14 residues. Germline CDR1 and CDR2: SNHLY and FYNNEI.

The chain links TRBV5-1 to TRBJ2-5; TRBD2 matches 7 bases. V shed 4 bases and J 2 bases; nucleotides not matched to a gene: 8. CDR1 is SGHRS, CDR2 YFSETQ, per germline. There are 15 residues in the CDR3. CDR3 coding DNA: TGCGCCAGCAGCAGATCCGGGACTAAGCAAGAGACCCAGTACTTC. It yields the protein CASSRSGTKQETQYF. The complete variable domain, with remaining parts taken from reference TRBV5-1 and TRBJ2-5, reads KAGVTQTPRYLIKTRGQQVTLSCSPISGHRSVSWYQQTPGQGLQFLFEYFSETQRNKGNFPGRFSGRQFSNSRSEMNVSTLELGDSALYLCASSRSGTKQETQYFGPGTRLLVL.

This chain links TRBV2 with TRBJ2-7; 10 bases align to TRBD1. V lost 7 bases, J lost 2 bases, and 8 bases stayed unmatched. This CDR3 is built from 15 residues. Germline V gives CDR1 SNHLY, CDR2 FYNNEI. CDR3 DNA: TGTGCCAGCAAAGGGCTCGGACAGGGGGCCTACGAGCAGTACTTC. Encoded protein: CASKGLGQGAYEQYF. The entire variable domain, with the rest obtained from reference TRBV2 and TRBJ2-7, is as follows: EPEVTQTPSHQVTQMGQEVILRCVPISNHLYFYWYRQILGQKVEFLVSFYNNEISEKSEIFDDQFSVERPDGSNFTLKIRSTKLEDSAMYFCASKGLGQGAYEQYFGPGTRLTVT.

This chain links TRBV4-3 with TRBJ1-2; no firm D call. The V gene's germline CDR1 is LGHNA and CDR2 YSLEER. Trimming removed 0 bases from V and 8 bases from J, with 13 bases in between. The CDR3 sequence is 14 residues long. The CDR3 is CASSQDSLRQGYTF. The DNA for the CDR3 is TGCGCCAGCAGCCAAGATTCGCTCAGGCAGGGCTACACCTTC.

This rearrangement joins TRBV15 to TRBJ2-7, with TRBD1 identical over 8 bases. Germline V gene data show CDR1 as LNHNV and CDR2 as YYDKDF (reference sequence). J lost 3 bases, V lost 2 bases, and 9 bases had no gene match. The CDR3 totals 16 residues. CDR3 in amino acids: CATSRPDRTGSYEQYF. In nucleotides, the CDR3 is TGTGCCACCAGCAGACCCGATCGGACAGGGAGCTACGAGCAGTACTTC.

This clone appeared once. The gene calls are TRBV19 and TRBJ2-1; 8 bases agree with TRBD2. The CDR3 is 15 amino acids. Looked up from germline, CDR1 is LNHDA and CDR2 is SQIVND (reference sequence). J gave up 3 bases and V 7 bases, and 8 bases lay outside the gene matches. The CDR3 spells CASTRGLGDYNEQFF. The CDR3 bases are TGTGCCAGTACCAGGGGACTAGGAGACTACAATGAGCAGTTCTTC.

The chain combines TRBV28 with TRBJ1-1; TRBD1 is a possible D gene (6 bases). CDR3 size: 12 residues. The germline CDR1 and CDR2 sequences are MDHEN and SYDVKM. The germline V and J ends were trimmed by 6 bases and 5 bases, with 10 bases remaining between them. For the CDR3, the DNA is TGTGCCAGCAGCACACAGGGAACTGAAGCTTTCTTT. Translation: CASSTQGTEAFF.

The rearrangement links TRBV7-2 to TRBJ1-4; D unclear. The ends were cut back, 8 bases at V and 4 bases at J, with 11 bases in the middle. The germline V gene encodes CDR1 SGHTA and CDR2 FQGNSA. This CDR3 is built from 13 residues. The CDR3 region has the DNA TGTGCCAGCCGACGGTCTTATAATGAAAAACTGTTTTTT. Its protein product is CASRRSYNEKLFF.

This clone was counted a single time. The genes are TRBV11-1 and TRBJ1-1, with D possibly matching TRBD1 (6 bases). This CDR3 has 14 residues. Between the trimmed V and J ends, which lost 8 bases and 0 bases, there was a span of 13 bases. Per the germline V gene, CDR1 is SGHAT and CDR2 is FQDESV (reference sequence). CDR3 coding DNA: TGTGCCAGCGTATGGACAGCTATGAACACTGAAGCTTTCTTT. This gives the protein CASVWTAMNTEAFF.